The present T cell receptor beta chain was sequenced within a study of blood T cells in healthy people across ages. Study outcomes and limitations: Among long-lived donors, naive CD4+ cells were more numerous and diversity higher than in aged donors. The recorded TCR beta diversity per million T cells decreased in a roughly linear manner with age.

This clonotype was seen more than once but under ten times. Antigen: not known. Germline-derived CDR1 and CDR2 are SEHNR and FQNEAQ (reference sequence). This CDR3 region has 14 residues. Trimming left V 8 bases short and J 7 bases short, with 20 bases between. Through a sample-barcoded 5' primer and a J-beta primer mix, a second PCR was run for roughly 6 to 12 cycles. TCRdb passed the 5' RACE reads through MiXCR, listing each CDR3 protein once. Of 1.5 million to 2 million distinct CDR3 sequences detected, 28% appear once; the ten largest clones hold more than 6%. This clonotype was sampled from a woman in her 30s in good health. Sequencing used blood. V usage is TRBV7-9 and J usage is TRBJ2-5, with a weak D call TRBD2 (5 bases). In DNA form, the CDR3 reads TGTGCCAGCCGGAAGGTCGACGCGGAGGTGACCCAGTACTTC. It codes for CASRKVDAEVTQYF.